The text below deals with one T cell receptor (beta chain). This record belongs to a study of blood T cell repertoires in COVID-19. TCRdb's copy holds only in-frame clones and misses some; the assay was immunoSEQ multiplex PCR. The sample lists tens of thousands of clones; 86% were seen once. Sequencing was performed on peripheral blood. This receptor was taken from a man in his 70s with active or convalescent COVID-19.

The CDR3 protein is CASSLPGSSYEQYF. The CDR3 nucleotides read TGTGCCAGCAGCCTCCCCGGGAGCTCCTACGAGCAGTACTTC. This chain links TRBV3-1 (or the pseudogene TRBV3-2) with TRBJ2-7, with D possibly being TRBD2 (6 bases). Germline CDR1 is LGHDT and CDR2 is YNNKEL (reference sequence). There are 14 residues in the CDR3. Trimming cost V 4 bases and J 0 bases, with 10 bases left between them.